This passage covers 3 T cell receptor beta chains from one sample sequenced in a study of cytomegalovirus exposure and HLA in healthy donors. Primers included in the PCR were 60 Vbeta and 13 Jbeta primers. Using immunoSEQ multiplex PCR, the repertoire was profiled, and TCRdb retains in-frame clones only, with some absent. The profile shows 100,000 or so clones, around three quarters of them singletons. Sequencing was performed on PBMCs. These receptors were collected from a middle-aged woman in good health and CMV-seropositive.

The chain uses TRBV19 and TRBJ2-1, with TRBD2 as a possible D gene (6 bases). The V end lost 4 bases, the J end lost 3 bases, and 13 bases lay between the germline ends. CDR3 length equals 15 residues. Germline V gene sequence: CDR1 LNHDA, CDR2 SQIVND (reference sequence). The CDR3: CASSTPSEIYNEQFF. The CDR3 bases are TGTGCCAGTAGTACTCCTAGCGAGATCTACAATGAGCAGTTCTTC.

The rearrangement links TRBV5-1 to TRBJ2-2; 12 bases agree with TRBD1. V trimming: 4 bases; J trimming: 7 bases; junction bases outside the gene matches: 5. CDR1 SGHRS and CDR2 YFSETQ come from the germline V gene. The CDR3 loop spans 15 amino acids. The CDR3 loop reads CASSPGQGASGELFF. The DNA of the CDR3 is TGCGCCAGCAGCCCGGGACAGGGGGCAAGCGGGGAGCTGTTTTTT.

This chain connects TRBV19 to TRBJ1-5; no clear D gene. Per germline, CDR1 LNHDA and CDR2 SQIVND (reference sequence). The V end lost 7 bases, the J end lost 0 bases, and 7 bases lay between the germline ends. The CDR3 has 13 residues. The CDR3 nucleotides are TGTGCCAGTAATAGATATAGCAATCAGCCCCAGCATTTT. This codes for CASNRYSNQPQHF.